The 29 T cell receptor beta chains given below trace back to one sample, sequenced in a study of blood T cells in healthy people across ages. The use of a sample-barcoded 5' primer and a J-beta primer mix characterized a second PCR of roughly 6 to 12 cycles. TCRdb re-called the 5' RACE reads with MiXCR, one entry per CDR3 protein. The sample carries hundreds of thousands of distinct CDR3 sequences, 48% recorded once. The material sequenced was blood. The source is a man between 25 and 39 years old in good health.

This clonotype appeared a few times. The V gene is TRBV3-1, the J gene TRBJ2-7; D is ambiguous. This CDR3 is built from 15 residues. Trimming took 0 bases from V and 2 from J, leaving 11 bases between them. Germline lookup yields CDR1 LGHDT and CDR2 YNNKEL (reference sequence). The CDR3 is CASSQDVVTTYEQYF. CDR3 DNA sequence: TGTGCCAGCAGCCAAGATGTGGTCACAACCTACGAGCAGTACTTC.

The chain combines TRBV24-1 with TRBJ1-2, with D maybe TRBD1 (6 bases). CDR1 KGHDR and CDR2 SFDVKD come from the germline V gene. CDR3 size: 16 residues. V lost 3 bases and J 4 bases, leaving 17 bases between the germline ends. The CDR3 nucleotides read TGTGCCACCAGTGATGGGGGGACACGGCAGGCCTATGGCTACACCTTC. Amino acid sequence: CATSDGGTRQAYGYTF.

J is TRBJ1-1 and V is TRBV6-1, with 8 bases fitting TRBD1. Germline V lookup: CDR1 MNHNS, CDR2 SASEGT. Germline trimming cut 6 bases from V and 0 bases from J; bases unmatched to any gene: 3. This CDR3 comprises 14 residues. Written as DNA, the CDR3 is TGTGCCAGCAGGACAGGGGATGTGAACACTGAAGCTTTCTTT. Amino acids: CASRTGDVNTEAFF.

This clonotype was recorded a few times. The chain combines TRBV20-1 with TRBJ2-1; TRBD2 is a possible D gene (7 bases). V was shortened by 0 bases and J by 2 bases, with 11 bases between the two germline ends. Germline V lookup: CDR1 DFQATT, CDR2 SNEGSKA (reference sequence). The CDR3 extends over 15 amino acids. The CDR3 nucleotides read TGCAGTGCTAGAGATCGGCGGGGGCCCTACAATGAGCAGTTCTTC. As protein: CSARDRRGPYNEQFF.

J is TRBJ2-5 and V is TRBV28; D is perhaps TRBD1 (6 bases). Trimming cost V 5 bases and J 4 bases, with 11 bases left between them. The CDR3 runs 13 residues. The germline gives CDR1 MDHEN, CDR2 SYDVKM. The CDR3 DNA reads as TGTGCCAGCAGTCAGGGGCAGAGAGAGACCCAGTACTTC. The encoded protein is CASSQGQRETQYF.

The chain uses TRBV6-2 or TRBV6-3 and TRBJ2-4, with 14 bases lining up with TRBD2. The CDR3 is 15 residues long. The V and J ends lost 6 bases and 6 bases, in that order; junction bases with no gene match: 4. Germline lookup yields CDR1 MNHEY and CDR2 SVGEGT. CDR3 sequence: CASRVTSGGGNIQYF. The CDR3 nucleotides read TGTGCCAGCAGAGTGACTAGCGGGGGGGGAAACATTCAGTACTTC.

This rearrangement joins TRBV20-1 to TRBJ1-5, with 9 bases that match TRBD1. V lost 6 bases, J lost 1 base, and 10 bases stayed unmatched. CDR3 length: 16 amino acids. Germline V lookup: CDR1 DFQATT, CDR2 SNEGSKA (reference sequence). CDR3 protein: CSAPMPGQGSNQPQHF. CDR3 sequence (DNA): TGCAGTGCCCCAATGCCGGGACAGGGAAGCAATCAGCCCCAGCATTTT.

CDR3 protein: CASSPPPPNEQFF. CDR3 nucleotides: TGTGCCAGCAGCCCGCCCCCCCCCAATGAGCAGTTCTTC. The rearrangement links TRBV7-9 to TRBJ2-1; D unclear. Germline V gene lookup returns CDR1 SEHNR and CDR2 FQNEAQ (reference sequence). The V end lost 5 bases, the J end lost 6 bases, and 11 bases lay between the germline ends. CDR3 size: 13 residues.

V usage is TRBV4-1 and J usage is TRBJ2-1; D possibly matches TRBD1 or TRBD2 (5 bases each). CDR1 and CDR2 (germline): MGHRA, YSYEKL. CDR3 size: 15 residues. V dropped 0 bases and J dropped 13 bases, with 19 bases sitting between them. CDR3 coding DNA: TGCGCCAGCAGCCAAGACCGACGGGACCAAGAGACCCAGTTCTTC. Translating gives CASSQDRRDQETQFF.

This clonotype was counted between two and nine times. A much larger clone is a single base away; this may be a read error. CDR3 coding DNA: TGTGCCAGCAGCGTATCCGATGGGCCCTACGAGCAGTACTTC. Translated, it gives CASSVSDGPYEQYF. This chain joins TRBV11-1 and TRBJ2-7; D gene unclear. Deletions cut 5 bases from V and 2 bases from J, with 13 bases between. CDR1 SGHAT and CDR2 FQDESV come from the germline V gene (reference sequence). The CDR3 consists of 14 residues. Filled out from reference TRBV11-1 and TRBJ2-7, the complete variable domain reads EAEVAQSPRYKITEKSQAVAFWCDPISGHATLYWYRQILGQGPELLVQFQDESVVDDSQLPKDRFSAERLKGVDSTLKIQPAELGDSAMYLCASSVSDGPYEQYFGPGTRLTVT.

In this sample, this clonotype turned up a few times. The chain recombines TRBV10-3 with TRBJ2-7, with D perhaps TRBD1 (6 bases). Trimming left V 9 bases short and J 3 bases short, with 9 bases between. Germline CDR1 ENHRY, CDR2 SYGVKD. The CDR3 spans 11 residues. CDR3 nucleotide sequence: TGTGCCATAAGGGACAACTACGAGCAGTACTTC. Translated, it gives CAIRDNYEQYF.

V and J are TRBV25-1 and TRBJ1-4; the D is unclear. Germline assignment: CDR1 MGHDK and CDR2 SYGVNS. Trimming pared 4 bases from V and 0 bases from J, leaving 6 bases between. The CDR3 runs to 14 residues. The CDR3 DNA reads TGTGCCAGCAGTGTGGAAGCAACTAATGAAAAACTGTTTTTT. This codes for CASSVEATNEKLFF.

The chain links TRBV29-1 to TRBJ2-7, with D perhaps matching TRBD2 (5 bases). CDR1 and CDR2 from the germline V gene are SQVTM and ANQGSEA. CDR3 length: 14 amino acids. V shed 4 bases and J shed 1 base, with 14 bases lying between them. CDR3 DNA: TGCAGCGTTGGGTCGGGATCGCGGTCCTACGAGCAGTACTTC. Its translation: CSVGSGSRSYEQYF.

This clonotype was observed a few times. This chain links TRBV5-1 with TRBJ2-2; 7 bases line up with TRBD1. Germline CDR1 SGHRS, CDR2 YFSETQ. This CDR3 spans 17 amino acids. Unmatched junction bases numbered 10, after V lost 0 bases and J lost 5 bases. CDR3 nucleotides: TGCGCCAGCAGCTTGGGGCCCCAAACAGGGGATACCGGGGAGCTGTTTTTT. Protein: CASSLGPQTGDTGELFF.

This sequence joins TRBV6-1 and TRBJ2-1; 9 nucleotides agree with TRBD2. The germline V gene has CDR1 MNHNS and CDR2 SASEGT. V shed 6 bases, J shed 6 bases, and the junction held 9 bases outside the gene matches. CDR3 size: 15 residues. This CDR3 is CASRPYLAGANEQFF. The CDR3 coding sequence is TGTGCCAGCAGACCCTATTTAGCGGGGGCCAATGAGCAGTTCTTC.

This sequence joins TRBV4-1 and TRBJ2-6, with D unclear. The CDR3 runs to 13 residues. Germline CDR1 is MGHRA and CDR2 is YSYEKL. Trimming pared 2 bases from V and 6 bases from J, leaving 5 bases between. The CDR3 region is CASSQQEANVLTF. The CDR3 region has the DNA TGCGCCAGCAGCCAACAGGAGGCCAACGTCCTGACTTTC.

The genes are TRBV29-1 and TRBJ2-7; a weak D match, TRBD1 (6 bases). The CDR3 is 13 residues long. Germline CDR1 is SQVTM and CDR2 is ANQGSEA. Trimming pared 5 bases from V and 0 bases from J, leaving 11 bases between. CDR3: CSVQGPISYEQYF. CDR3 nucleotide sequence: TGCAGCGTTCAGGGGCCTATCTCCTACGAGCAGTACTTC.

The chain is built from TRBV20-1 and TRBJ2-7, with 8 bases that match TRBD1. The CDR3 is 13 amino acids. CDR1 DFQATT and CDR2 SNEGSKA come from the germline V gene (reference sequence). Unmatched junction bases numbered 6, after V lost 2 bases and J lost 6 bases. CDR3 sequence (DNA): TGCAGTGCTAGACCCTCAGGGGGCGGCGAGCAGTACTTC. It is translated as CSARPSGGGEQYF.

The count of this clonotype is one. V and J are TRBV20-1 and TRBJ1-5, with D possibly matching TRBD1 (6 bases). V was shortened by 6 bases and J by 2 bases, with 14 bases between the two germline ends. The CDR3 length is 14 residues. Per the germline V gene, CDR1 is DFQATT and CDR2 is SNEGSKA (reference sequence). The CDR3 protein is CSARGGWGNQPQHF. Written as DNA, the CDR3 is TGCAGTGCCCGAGGGGGTTGGGGCAATCAGCCCCAGCATTTT.

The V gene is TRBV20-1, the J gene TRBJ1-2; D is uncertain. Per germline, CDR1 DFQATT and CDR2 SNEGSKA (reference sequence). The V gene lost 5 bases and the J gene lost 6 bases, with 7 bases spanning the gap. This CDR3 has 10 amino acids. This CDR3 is CSAPGNGYTF. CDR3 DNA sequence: TGCAGTGCTCCCGGGAATGGCTACACCTTC.

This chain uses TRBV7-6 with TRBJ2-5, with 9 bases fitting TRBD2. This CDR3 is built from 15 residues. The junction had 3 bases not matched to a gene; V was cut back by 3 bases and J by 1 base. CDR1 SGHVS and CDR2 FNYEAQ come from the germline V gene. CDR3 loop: CASSFSGGLQETQYF. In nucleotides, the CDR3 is TGTGCCAGCAGCTTTAGCGGGGGACTCCAAGAGACCCAGTACTTC.

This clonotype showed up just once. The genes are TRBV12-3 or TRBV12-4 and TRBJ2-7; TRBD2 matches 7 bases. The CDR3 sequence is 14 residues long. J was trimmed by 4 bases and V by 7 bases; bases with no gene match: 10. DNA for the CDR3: TGTGCCAGCACCCCCGGGGGGTCAATGTACGAGCAGTACTTC. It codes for CASTPGGSMYEQYF.

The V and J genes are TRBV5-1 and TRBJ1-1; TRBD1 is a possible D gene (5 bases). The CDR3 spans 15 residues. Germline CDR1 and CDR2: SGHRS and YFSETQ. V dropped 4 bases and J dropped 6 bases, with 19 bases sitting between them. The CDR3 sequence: CASSPEGRQGSEAFF. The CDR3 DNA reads TGCGCCAGCAGCCCCGAGGGGCGGCAGGGCTCTGAAGCTTTCTTT.

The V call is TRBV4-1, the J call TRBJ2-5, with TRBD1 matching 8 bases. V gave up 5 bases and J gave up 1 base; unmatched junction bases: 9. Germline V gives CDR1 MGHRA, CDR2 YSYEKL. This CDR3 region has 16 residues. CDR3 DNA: TGCGCCAGCAGCAGAGAAGGACAGGGTACCCAAGAGACCCAGTACTTC. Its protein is CASSREGQGTQETQYF.

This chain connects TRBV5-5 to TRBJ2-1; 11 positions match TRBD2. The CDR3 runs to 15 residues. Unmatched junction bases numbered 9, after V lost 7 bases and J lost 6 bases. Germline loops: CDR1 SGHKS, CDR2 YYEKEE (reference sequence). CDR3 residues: CASSGFSGGGNEQFF. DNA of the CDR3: TGTGCCAGCTCGGGTTTTAGCGGGGGGGGCAATGAGCAGTTCTTC.

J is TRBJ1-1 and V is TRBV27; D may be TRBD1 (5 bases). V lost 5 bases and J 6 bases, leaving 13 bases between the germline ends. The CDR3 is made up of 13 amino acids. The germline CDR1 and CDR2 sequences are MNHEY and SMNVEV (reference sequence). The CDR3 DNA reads TGTGCCAGCAGTCAGGGTATGGGCCCTGAAGCTTTCTTT. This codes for CASSQGMGPEAFF.

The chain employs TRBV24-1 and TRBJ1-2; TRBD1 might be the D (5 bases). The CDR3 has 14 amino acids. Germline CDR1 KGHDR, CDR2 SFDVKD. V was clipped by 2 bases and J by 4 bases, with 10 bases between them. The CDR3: CATSDSGTVYGYTF. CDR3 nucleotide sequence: TGTGCCACCAGTGATTCCGGGACCGTCTATGGCTACACCTTC.

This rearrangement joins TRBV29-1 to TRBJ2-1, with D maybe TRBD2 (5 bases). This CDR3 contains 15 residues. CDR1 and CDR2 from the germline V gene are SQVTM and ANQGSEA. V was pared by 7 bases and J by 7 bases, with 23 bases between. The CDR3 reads CSGVRPSPPRNEQFF. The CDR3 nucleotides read TGCAGCGGCGTCCGTCCTAGCCCCCCTCGGAATGAGCAGTTCTTC.

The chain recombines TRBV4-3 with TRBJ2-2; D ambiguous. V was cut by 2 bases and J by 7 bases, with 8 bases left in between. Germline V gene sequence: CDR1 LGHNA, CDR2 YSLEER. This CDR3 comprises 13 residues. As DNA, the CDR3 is TGCGCCAGCAGCCAAACCAATCACGGGGAGCTGTTTTTT. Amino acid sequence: CASSQTNHGELFF.